This entry lists 13 T cell receptor beta chains sequenced from one sample in a study of blood T cell repertoires in COVID-19. Profiling relied on immunoSEQ multiplex PCR, and the TCRdb table lists in-frame clones only, not all of them. The sample lists approximately 500,000 clones, nearly 90% occurring once. The specimen sequenced was peripheral blood. The receptors derive from a man aged 18 to 29 with COVID-19, enrolled during active disease.

The rearrangement joins TRBV5-1 to TRBJ1-1; 8 bases match TRBD1. This CDR3 has 14 residues. The V and J ends lost 6 bases and 5 bases, in that order; junction bases with no gene match: 9. Germline loops: CDR1 SGHRS, CDR2 YFSETQ. CDR3 DNA sequence: TGCGCCAGCACGCTAGGACAGGGAAGGACTGAAGCTTTCTTT. Translated, it gives CASTLGQGRTEAFF.

The chain links TRBV7-9 to TRBJ2-7, with 10 bases matching TRBD1. The trim removed 7 bases at V and 3 bases at J, leaving 9 bases unmatched. Per germline, CDR1 SEHNR and CDR2 FQNEAQ (reference sequence). The CDR3 is 15 residues long. CDR3 nucleotide sequence: TGTGCCAGCAACCAAAGGGGGACAGGGGACTACGAGCAGTACTTC. Protein: CASNQRGTGDYEQYF.

This chain links TRBV5-8 with TRBJ2-3; 12 nucleotides align to TRBD2. This CDR3 comprises 16 residues. Unmatched junction bases numbered 5, after V lost 4 bases and J lost 2 bases. Germline assignment: CDR1 SGHTS and CDR2 YDEGEE. The CDR3 region is CASSPGLAGSTDTQYF. As DNA, the CDR3 is TGTGCCAGCAGCCCCGGACTAGCGGGATCCACAGATACGCAGTATTTT.

The chain uses TRBV29-1 and TRBJ1-2; D remains unclear. The CDR3 is made up of 11 amino acids. CDR1 SQVTM and CDR2 ANQGSEA come from the germline V gene. The ends were cut back, 4 bases at V and 3 bases at J, with 6 bases in the middle. CDR3 sequence (DNA): TGCAGCGTTGCTCAGGACTATGGCTACACCTTC. Its protein product is CSVAQDYGYTF.

V usage is TRBV7-9 and J usage is TRBJ1-2, with D uncertain. Germline lookup yields CDR1 SEHNR and CDR2 FQNEAQ (reference sequence). Trimming left V 1 base short and J 1 base short, with 7 bases between. This CDR3 spans 14 amino acids. Here the CDR3 reads CASSLGADNYGYTF. CDR3 DNA: TGTGCCAGCAGCTTAGGGGCAGATAACTATGGCTACACCTTC.

The chain uses TRBV15 and TRBJ1-1, with D maybe TRBD1 (5 bases). Germline V gives CDR1 LNHNV, CDR2 YYDKDF (reference sequence). Between the trimmed V and J ends, which lost 0 bases and 1 base, there was a span of 15 bases. The CDR3 is 17 residues long. Written as DNA, the CDR3 is TGTGCCACCAGCAGAGATAGTGCAGGGTCGGAGAACACTGAAGCTTTCTTT. It yields the protein CATSRDSAGSENTEAFF.

The chain employs TRBV5-6 and TRBJ1-3, with a tentative D call TRBD1 (6 bases). Germline CDR1 is SGHDT and CDR2 is YYEEEE. The V and J ends lost 3 bases and 1 base respectively, with 8 bases between them. CDR3 length: 14 residues. The DNA for the CDR3 is TGTGCCAGCAGCTACAGGGCGTCTGGAAACACCATATATTTT. Its translation: CASSYRASGNTIYF. Together with reference TRBV5-6 and TRBJ1-3, the CDR3 gives the full variable domain: DAGVTQSPTHLIKTRGQQVTLRCSPKSGHDTVSWYQQALGQGPQFIFQYYEEEERQRGNFPDRFSGHQFPNYSSELNVNALLLGDSALYLCASSYRASGNTIYFGEGSWLTVV.

The gene calls are TRBV7-2 and TRBJ1-1, with 7 bases identical to TRBD1. This CDR3 spans 14 amino acids. Germline V gives CDR1 SGHTA, CDR2 FQGNSA. V shed 1 base and J 4 bases; nucleotides not matched to a gene: 3. DNA for the CDR3: TGTGCCAGCAGCTTAGGCACAGGGGCCACTGAAGCTTTCTTT. Translation gives CASSLGTGATEAFF.

This CDR3 reads CASSLLSGGGTDTQYF. The CDR3 DNA sequence: TGTGCCAGCTCACTTCTTAGCGGGGGTGGCACAGATACGCAGTATTTT. The V call is TRBV18, the J call TRBJ2-3; 9 positions agree with TRBD2. The CDR3 is 16 amino acids. The V gene end was trimmed by 4 bases and the J gene end by 1 base; junction bases not matched to a gene: 6. The V gene's germline CDR1 is KGHSH and CDR2 LQKENI.

The CDR3 nucleotides read TGTGCCAGCATGTTGAGGGCCCAAAGCACAGATACGCAGTATTTT. Its translation is CASMLRAQSTDTQYF. The rearrangement uses TRBV6-5 and TRBJ2-3, with D possibly matching TRBD2 (5 bases). Germline values: CDR1 MNHEY, CDR2 SVGAGI. The CDR3 runs to 15 residues. Trimming pared 7 bases from V and 0 bases from J, leaving 14 bases between.

The gene calls are TRBV2 and TRBJ2-2; 9 nucleotides match TRBD2. The CDR3 covers 14 residues. CDR1 and CDR2 (germline): SNHLY, FYNNEI. After removal of 6 bases from V and 5 bases from J, the junction contained 4 bases not matched to a gene. The DNA of the CDR3 is TGTGCCAGCAGGGGGCTAGCGGGAACCGGGGAGCTGTTTTTT. It is translated as CASRGLAGTGELFF. The whole variable domain, filled in from reference TRBV2 and TRBJ2-2, reads EPEVTQTPSHQVTQMGQEVILRCVPISNHLYFYWYRQILGQKVEFLVSFYNNEISEKSEIFDDQFSVERPDGSNFTLKIRSTKLEDSAMYFCASRGLAGTGELFFGEGSRLTVL.

This rearrangement joins TRBV20-1 to TRBJ1-3; D is perhaps TRBD1 (6 bases). Per the germline V gene, CDR1 is DFQATT and CDR2 is SNEGSKA (reference sequence). Between the trimmed V and J ends, which lost 3 bases and 0 bases, there was a span of 9 bases. This CDR3 has 14 residues. The CDR3 loop is CSASTGTSGNTIYF. The CDR3 coding sequence is TGCAGTGCTAGTACAGGGACCTCTGGAAACACCATATATTTT.

The chain couples TRBV5-1 to TRBJ2-6; a weak D match, TRBD1 (6 bases). The V end was cut by 6 bases, the J end by 2 bases, with 15 bases between. The CDR3 loop spans 16 amino acids. Germline CDR1 is SGHRS and CDR2 is YFSETQ. The CDR3 nucleotides are TGCGCCAGCACCACTGACAGGTCGCCTGGGGCCAACGTCCTGACTTTC. It is translated as CASTTDRSPGANVLTF.